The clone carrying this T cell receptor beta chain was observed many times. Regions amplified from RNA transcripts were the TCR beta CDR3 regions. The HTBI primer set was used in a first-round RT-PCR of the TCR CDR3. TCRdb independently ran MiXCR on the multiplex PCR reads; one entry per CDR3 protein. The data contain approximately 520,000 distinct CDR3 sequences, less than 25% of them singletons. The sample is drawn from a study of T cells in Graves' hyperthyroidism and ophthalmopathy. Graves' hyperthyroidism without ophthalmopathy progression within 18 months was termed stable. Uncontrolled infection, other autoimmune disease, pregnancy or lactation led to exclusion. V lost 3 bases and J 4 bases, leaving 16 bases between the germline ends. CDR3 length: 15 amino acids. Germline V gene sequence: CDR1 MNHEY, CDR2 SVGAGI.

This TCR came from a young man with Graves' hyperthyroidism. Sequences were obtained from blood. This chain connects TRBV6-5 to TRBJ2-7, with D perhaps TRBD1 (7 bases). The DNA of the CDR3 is TGTGCCAGCAGTTATGGAGGGGGCTCTTTTTACGAGCAGTACTTC. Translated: CASSYGGGSFYEQYF.